The sequence of this T cell receptor beta chain was determined in a study of cytotoxic CD8 clonotypes in ibrutinib-treated CLL. About the research overall: Once patients had received a median approximately twelve months of treatment, range 6 to 36, response samples were obtained. There were, on average, roughly 260,000 productive templates and 85,000 to 95,000 productive rearrangements per sample. Study-wide results and caveats: Increased clonality at ibrutinib response gave way to a return toward baseline at progression. Against age-matched healthy donors, baseline clonality ran higher and tracked circulating CD8+ T-cell counts.

Clones were read by immunoSEQ multiplex PCR, and TCRdb kept only the in-frame ones, dropping some. There are about 200,000 clones in the sample; around 72% occur only once, and around an eighth lies in the top ten. As concerns this clone: Antigen unknown.

CDR1 is MNHNS, CDR2 SASEGT, per germline. This CDR3 is built from 13 residues. Trimming left V 4 bases short and J 6 bases short, with 11 bases between. The chain combines TRBV6-1 with TRBJ2-3; D is perhaps TRBD1 (6 bases). This TCR came from a human donor with chronic lymphocytic leukemia. The specimen comprised PBMCs, sampled after 24 months of ibrutinib treatment. The DNA for the CDR3 is TGTGCCAGCAGTGGAACAGGGCTTGATACGCAGTATTTT. Translated, it gives CASSGTGLDTQYF.